This T cell receptor (beta chain) was recovered during a study of beta chain features in type 1 diabetes. Study observations and caveats: Among type 1 diabetes patients, VDJ junctions had fewer insertions and more deletions. PCR might show a preference for shorter templates, equally across patients and controls.

Stem cell-like memory, regulatory, central memory and naive CD4+ cells were sorted via CD45RO/CCR7/CD25/CD127/CD95/CD27. Ten or more counts support this clone. The antigen remains undetermined. Since all of the isolated RNA was reverse transcribed, expressed TCRB transcripts were what got sequenced. Assay: immunoSEQ multiplex PCR; the TCRdb copy retains only in-frame clones and omits some. The table includes about 410,000 clones, roughly 13% detected once. Trimming shortened V by 8 bases and J by 2 bases, and 10 bases separated the two germline ends. The CDR3 loop spans 11 amino acids. Germline lookup yields CDR1 GTSNPN and CDR2 SVGIG (reference sequence).

Specimen: naive CD4+ T cells from blood. The TCR was taken from a man younger than 45 in good health. This chain joins TRBV30 and TRBJ2-7; possible D gene TRBD1, 7 bases. In nucleotides, the CDR3 is TGTGCCCCAGGGGGGCCCTACGAGCAGTACGTC. This translates into CAPGGPYEQYV.